The 10 T cell receptor beta chains below all came from one sample that was sequenced in a study of technical replicates of blood from several donors. Profiling relied on immunoSEQ multiplex PCR, and the TCRdb table lists in-frame clones only, not all of them. The sample lists over 10,000 clones; almost 95% were seen once. Sequenced: PBMCs. These receptors were obtained from a human donor in good health.

The V and J genes are TRBV19 and TRBJ1-1; 7 bases are a match to TRBD1. CDR1 and CDR2 from the germline V gene are LNHDA and SQIVND (reference sequence). Trimming took 6 bases from V and 11 from J; bases not matched to a gene: 9. The CDR3 runs to 12 residues. The CDR3 sequence is CASSPQTGLAFF. CDR3 sequence (DNA): TGTGCCAGTAGCCCCCAGACAGGGCTCGCTTTCTTT.

This sequence joins TRBV15 and TRBJ1-2, with D perhaps TRBD1 (5 bases). In germline, CDR1 is LNHNV, CDR2 YYDKDF (reference sequence). The germline V and J ends were trimmed by 5 bases and 0 bases, with 16 bases remaining between them. The CDR3 has 16 residues. The CDR3 DNA reads as TGTGCCACCAGCGTAGACCGACAGAACCCTAACTATGGCTACACCTTC. Its translation: CATSVDRQNPNYGYTF.

The chain employs TRBV5-1 and TRBJ2-2, with D perhaps TRBD2 (5 bases). The V gene lost 0 bases and the J gene lost 2 bases, with 8 bases spanning the gap. The CDR3 contains 15 residues. Germline CDR1 and CDR2: SGHRS and YFSETQ. CDR3 DNA: TGCGCCAGCAGCTTGGACTCGGGAAACACCGGGGAGCTGTTTTTT. It yields the protein CASSLDSGNTGELFF.

In this sample, this clone turned up a few times. J is TRBJ2-2 and V is TRBV28, with TRBD1 matching over 9 bases. The trim removed 5 bases at V and 3 bases at J, leaving 7 bases unmatched. This CDR3 comprises 16 residues. CDR1 is MDHEN, CDR2 SYDVKM, per germline. CDR3 in DNA: TGTGCCAGCAGTGAGACCGGGACAGGGTACACCGGGGAGCTGTTTTTT. This codes for CASSETGTGYTGELFF.

The rearrangement joins TRBV10-1 to TRBJ1-1; 8 bases are shared with TRBD1. The CDR3 covers 13 residues. The V segment lost 2 bases and the J segment 7 bases; nucleotides outside the gene matches: 3. Germline V gene data show CDR1 as WNHNN and CDR2 as SYGVQD (reference sequence). The CDR3 loop reads CASSEGTGGEAFF. DNA for the CDR3: TGCGCCAGCAGTGAGGGCACAGGGGGTGAAGCTTTCTTT.

CDR3 coding DNA: TGTGCCAGCAGCTTAGACCTGGGACAGCCGCAAATCGAAGATCTAGCCAAAAACATTCAGTACTTC. Its translation is CASSLDLGQPQIEDLAKNIQYF. V and J are TRBV7-3 and TRBJ2-4; 7 nucleotides align to TRBD1. V gave up 2 bases and J gave up 0 bases; unmatched junction bases: 22. The CDR3 covers 22 residues. Germline lookup yields CDR1 SGHTA and CDR2 FQGTGA.

This rearrangement joins TRBV7-9 to TRBJ2-1, with 10 bases that match TRBD2. Germline V gives CDR1 SEHNR, CDR2 FQNEAQ (reference sequence). The length of the CDR3 is 15 residues. With 1 base clipped from V and 7 bases from J, the junction kept 4 bases outside the gene matches. The DNA of the CDR3 is TGTGCCAGCAGCTTAGTTCCTAGCGGGGGTAATGAGCAGTTCTTC. This sequence encodes CASSLVPSGGNEQFF.

The chain is built from TRBV9 and TRBJ2-1; the D gene is possibly TRBD1 (7 bases). CDR1 is SGDLS and CDR2 is YYNGEE in the germline V gene. The V end was cut by 1 base, the J end by 5 bases, with 13 bases between. This CDR3 is built from 15 residues. CDR3 protein: CASSVQGGLNNEQFF. Written as DNA, the CDR3 is TGTGCCAGCAGCGTACAGGGGGGACTCAACAATGAGCAGTTCTTC.

This chain uses TRBV6-1 with TRBJ1-1; perhaps TRBD1 as D (6 bases). The ends were cut back, 4 bases at V and 0 bases at J, with 12 bases in the middle. CDR1 is MNHNS, CDR2 SASEGT, per germline. The CDR3 has 15 residues. The CDR3 loop reads CASSAQGPMNTEAFF. CDR3 DNA: TGTGCCAGCAGTGCTCAGGGGCCTATGAACACTGAAGCTTTCTTT.

The chain couples TRBV6-5 to TRBJ2-7, with 8 bases fitting TRBD1. Trimming took 2 bases from V and 1 from J; bases not matched to a gene: 7. CDR1 is MNHEY and CDR2 is SVGAGI in the germline V gene. The CDR3 sequence is 16 residues long. The DNA for the CDR3 is TGTGCCAGCAGTTACACCACTTACAGGGGGTCCTACGAGCAGTACTTC. Protein sequence: CASSYTTYRGSYEQYF.